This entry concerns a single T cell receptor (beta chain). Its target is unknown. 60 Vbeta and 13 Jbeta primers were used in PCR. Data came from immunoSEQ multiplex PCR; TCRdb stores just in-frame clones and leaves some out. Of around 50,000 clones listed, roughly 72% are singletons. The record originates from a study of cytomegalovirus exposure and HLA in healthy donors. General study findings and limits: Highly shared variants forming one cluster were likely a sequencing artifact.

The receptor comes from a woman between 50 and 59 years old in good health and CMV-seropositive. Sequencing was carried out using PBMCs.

The DNA for the CDR3 is TGTGCCAGCGGATCTGGAAACACCATATATTTT. Translation gives CASGSGNTIYF. The chain uses TRBV10-3 and TRBJ1-3; D is ambiguous. Germline lookup yields CDR1 ENHRY and CDR2 SYGVKD. V shed 10 bases and J shed 1 base, with 5 bases lying between them. The CDR3 consists of 11 residues.